The clone carrying this T cell receptor (beta chain) was recorded once. This entry belongs to a study of OX40 agonist ivuxolimab in advanced cancers. The data were produced by immunoSEQ multiplex PCR, yet TCRdb's version contains in-frame clones alone and is incomplete. The table records roughly 34,000 clones, 75% to 90% of them present only once. Here the sequenced sample was CD4+ or CD8+ T cells sorted from blood, taken in a trial of the OX40 agonist ivuxolimab. This TCR derives from an adult with an advanced solid tumor such as melanoma, head and neck, liver or kidney cancer.

CDR3 protein: CASSVSGSGTGELFF. The CDR3, as DNA: TGTGCCAGCAGTGTTAGCGGGAGTGGCACGGGGGAGCTGTTTTTT. This chain joins TRBV6-5 and TRBJ2-2; 9 nucleotides match TRBD2. V dropped 5 bases and J dropped 8; count of bases not matched to a gene: 9. There are 15 residues in the CDR3. Germline-derived CDR1 and CDR2 are MNHEY and SVGAGI.